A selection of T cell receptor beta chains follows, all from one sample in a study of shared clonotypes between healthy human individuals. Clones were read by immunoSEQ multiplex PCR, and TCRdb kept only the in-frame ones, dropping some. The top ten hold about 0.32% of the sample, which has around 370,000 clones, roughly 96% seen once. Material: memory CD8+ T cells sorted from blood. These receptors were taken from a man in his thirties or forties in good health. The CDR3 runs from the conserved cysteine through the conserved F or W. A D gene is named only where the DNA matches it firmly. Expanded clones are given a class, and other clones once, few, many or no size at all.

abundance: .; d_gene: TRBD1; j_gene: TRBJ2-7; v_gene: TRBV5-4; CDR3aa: CASSSRDRGHEQYF
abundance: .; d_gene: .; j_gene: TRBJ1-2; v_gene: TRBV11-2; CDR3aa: CASSSPWSRDYGYTF
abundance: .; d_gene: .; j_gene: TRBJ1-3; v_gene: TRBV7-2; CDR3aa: CASSLDSRQGGDTIYF
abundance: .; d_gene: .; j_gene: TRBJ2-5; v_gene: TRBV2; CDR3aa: CASWVGSSETQYF
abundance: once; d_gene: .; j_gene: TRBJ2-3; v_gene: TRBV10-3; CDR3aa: CAISESDTQYF
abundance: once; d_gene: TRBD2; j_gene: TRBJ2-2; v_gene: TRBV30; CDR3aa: CAWTPHSGRATGELFF
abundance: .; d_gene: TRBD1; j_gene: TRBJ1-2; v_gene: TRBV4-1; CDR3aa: CASSRTGTEGSYTF
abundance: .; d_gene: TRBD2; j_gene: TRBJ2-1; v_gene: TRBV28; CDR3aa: CASSRLAEYNEQFF
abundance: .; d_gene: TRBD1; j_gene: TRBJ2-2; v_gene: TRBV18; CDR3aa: CASSERQGSNTGELFF
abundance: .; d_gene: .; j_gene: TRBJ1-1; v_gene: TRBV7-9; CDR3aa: CASSLGAGNTEAFF
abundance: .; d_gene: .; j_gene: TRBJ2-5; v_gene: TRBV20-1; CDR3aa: CSARIQETQYF
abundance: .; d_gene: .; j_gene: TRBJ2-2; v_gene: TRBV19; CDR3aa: CASSILGNTGELFF
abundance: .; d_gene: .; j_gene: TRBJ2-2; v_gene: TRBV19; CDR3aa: CASRLQGVTGELFF
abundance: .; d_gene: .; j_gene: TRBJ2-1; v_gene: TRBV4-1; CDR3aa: CASSQGKGAYNEQFF
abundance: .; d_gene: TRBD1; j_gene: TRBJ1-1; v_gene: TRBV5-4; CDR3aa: CASRPGGATEAFF
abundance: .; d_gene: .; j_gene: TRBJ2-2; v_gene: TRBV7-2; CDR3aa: CASSFGGGAGELFF
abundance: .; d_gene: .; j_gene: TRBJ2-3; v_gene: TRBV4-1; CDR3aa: CASSQDQGDTQYF
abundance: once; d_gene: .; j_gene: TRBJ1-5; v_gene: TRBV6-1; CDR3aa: CASSEVGNQPQHF
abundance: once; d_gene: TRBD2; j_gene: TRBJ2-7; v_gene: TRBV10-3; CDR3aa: CAISEREGPYEQYF
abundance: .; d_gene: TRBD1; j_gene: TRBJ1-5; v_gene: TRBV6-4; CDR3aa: CASSVPGQGESGGNQPQHF
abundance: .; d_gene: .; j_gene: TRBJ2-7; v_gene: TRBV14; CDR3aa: CASGLGNYEQYF
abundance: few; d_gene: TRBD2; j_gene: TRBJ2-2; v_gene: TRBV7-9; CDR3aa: CASILAGGPWTGELFF
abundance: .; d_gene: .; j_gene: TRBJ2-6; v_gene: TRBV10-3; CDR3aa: CAISEVFGANVLTF
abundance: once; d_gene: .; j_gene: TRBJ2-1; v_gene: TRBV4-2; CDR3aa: CASSQRTASDEQFF
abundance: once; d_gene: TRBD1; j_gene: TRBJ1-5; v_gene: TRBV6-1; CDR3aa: CASSARQGPGNQPQHF
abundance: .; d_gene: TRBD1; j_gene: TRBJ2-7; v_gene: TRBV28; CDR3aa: CASSPGTGPFSYEQYF
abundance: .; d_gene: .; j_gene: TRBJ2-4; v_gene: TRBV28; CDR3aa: CASNSPLLKNIQYF
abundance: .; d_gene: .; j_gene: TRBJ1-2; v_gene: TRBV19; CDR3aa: CASSLREGYGYTF
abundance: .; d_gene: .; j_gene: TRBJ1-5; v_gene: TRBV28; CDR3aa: CASKYPQFNQPQHF
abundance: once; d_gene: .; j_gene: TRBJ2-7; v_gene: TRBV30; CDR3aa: CAWSSRGFLEQYF
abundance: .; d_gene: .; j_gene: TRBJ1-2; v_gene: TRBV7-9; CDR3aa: CASSPQAGRSGYTF